This T cell receptor (beta chain) stems from a study of T cell responses to AZD1222 COVID-19 vaccine. The method was immunoSEQ multiplex PCR; TCRdb's version includes in-frame clones alone and lacks a portion of them. The sample carries some 150,000 clones, around 89% recorded once. Comment on this clone: Antigen unknown.

The V gene's germline CDR1 is LNHDA and CDR2 SQIVND (reference sequence). V lost 6 bases, J lost 1 base, and 4 bases stayed unmatched. The CDR3 sequence is 16 residues long. General observations from the study: Only 6 or 7 individuals given AZD1222 were seropositive at baseline. There were vaccine-associated CD4 TCRs across spike, dominant at 160-218 and 743-854.

This sequence was found in an adult who received the AZD1222 COVID-19 vaccine. V gene TRBV19 combines with J gene TRBJ2-1, with TRBD2 matching over 12 bases. The material sequenced was peripheral blood, taken 28 days after the second AZD1222 dose. The CDR3 coding sequence is TGTGCCAGTAGGGACCTAGCGGGGGGGTCCTACAATGAGCAGTTCTTC. Amino acid sequence: CASRDLAGGSYNEQFF.